This T cell receptor beta chain stems from a study of OX40 agonist ivuxolimab in advanced cancers. At the level of the study: Enrolled patients in dose escalation had cancers that were hepatocellular carcinoma, melanoma, renal cell or head and neck cancer. Subjects had a mean age of about 61 years, with a range of 23 to 79; almost 85% were male.

Overall study results and limits: Some nonresponders also had low normalized T-cell clonal expansion.

V dropped 4 bases and J dropped 5; count of bases not matched to a gene: 5. Germline loops: CDR1 MNHEY, CDR2 SVGAGI. The CDR3 is made up of 15 amino acids. This clone was seen a single time. Its target is unknown. Profiled with immunoSEQ multiplex PCR; TCRdb holds only in-frame clones, not every one. The sample shows under 80,000 clones, 85% to 90% of them seen only once. This chain uses TRBV6-5 with TRBJ2-5; TRBD1 agrees at 12 bases. Here the sequenced sample was CD4+ or CD8+ T cells sorted from blood, taken in a trial of the OX40 agonist ivuxolimab. The TCR originated in an adult with an advanced solid tumor such as melanoma, head and neck, liver or kidney cancer. As DNA, the CDR3 is TGTGCCAGCAGTTTCCGGGACAGGGGGCTGGAGACCCAGTACTTC. Residues: CASSFRDRGLETQYF.